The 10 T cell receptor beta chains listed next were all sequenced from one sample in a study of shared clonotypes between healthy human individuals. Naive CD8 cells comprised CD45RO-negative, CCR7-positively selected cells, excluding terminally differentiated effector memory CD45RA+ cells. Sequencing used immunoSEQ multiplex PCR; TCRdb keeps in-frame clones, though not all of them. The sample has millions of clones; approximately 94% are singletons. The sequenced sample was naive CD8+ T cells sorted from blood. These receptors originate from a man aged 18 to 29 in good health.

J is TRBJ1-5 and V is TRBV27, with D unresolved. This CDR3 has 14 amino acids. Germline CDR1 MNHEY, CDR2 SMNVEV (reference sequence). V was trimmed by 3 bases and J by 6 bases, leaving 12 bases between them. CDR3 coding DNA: TGTGCCAGCAGTTTTAGGGCAGGCGGTCAGCCCCAGCATTTT. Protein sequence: CASSFRAGGQPQHF.

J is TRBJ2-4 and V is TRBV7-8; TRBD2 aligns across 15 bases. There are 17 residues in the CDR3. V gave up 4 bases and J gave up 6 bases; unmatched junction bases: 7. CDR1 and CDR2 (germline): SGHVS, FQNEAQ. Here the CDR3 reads CASSSGLAGGQGNIQYF. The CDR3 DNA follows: TGTGCCAGCAGCTCTGGACTAGCGGGAGGGCAGGGAAACATTCAGTACTTC. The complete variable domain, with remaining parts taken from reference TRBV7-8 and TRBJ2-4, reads GAGVSQSPRYKVAKRGQDVALRCDPISGHVSLFWYQQALGQGPEFLTYFQNEAQLDKSGLPSDRFFAERPEGSVSTLKIQRTQQEDSAVYLCASSSGLAGGQGNIQYFGAGTRLSVL.

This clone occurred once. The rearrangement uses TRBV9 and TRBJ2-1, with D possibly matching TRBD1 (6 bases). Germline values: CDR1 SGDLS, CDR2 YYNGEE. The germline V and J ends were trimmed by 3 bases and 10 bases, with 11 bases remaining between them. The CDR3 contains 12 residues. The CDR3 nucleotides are TGTGCCAGCAGCGCATACGGACAGGAGCAGTTCTTC. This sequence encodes CASSAYGQEQFF.

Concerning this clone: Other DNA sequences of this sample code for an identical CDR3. As DNA, the CDR3 is TGTGCCAGCAGTTACTCGGAGGGCTCCTATGGCTACACCTTC. It codes for CASSYSEGSYGYTF. The rearrangement links TRBV6-6 to TRBJ1-2; D ambiguous. CDR3 length: 14 amino acids. Deletions cut 0 bases from V and 4 bases from J, with 9 bases between. Germline V gene lookup returns CDR1 MNHNY and CDR2 SVGAGI (reference sequence).

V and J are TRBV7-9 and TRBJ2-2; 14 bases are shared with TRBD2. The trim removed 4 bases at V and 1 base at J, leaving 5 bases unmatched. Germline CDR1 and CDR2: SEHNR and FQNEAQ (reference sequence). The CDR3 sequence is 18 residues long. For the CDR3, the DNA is TGTGCCAGCAGCTCGGGACTAGCGGGAGAACTGAACACCGGGGAGCTGTTTTTT. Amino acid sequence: CASSSGLAGELNTGELFF. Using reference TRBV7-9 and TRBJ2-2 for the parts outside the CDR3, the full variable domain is DTGVSQNPRHKITKRGQNVTFRCDPISEHNRLYWYRQTLGQGPEFLTYFQNEAQLEKSRLLSDRFSAERPKGSFSTLEIQRTEQGDSAMYLCASSSGLAGELNTGELFFGEGSRLTVL.

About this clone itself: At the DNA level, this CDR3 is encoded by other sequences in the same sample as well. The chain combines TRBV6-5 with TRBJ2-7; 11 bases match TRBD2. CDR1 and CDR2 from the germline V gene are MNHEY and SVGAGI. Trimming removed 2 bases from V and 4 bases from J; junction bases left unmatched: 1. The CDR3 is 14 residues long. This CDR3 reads CASSYGTSGYEQYF. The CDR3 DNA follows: TGTGCCAGCAGTTACGGGACTAGCGGATACGAGCAGTACTTC.

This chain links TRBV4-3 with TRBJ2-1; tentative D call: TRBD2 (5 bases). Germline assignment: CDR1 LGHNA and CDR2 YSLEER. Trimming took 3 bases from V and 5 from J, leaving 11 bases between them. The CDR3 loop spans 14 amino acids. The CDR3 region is CASSQWAGDNEQFF. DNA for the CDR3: TGCGCCAGCAGCCAGTGGGCCGGGGACAATGAGCAGTTCTTC.

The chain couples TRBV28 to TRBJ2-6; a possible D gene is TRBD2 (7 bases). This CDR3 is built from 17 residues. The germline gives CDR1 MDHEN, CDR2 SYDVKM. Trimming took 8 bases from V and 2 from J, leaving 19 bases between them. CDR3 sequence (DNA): TGTGCCAGCGATCGGGTCGGGGGGCCAACTGGGGCCAACGTCCTGACTTTC. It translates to CASDRVGGPTGANVLTF.

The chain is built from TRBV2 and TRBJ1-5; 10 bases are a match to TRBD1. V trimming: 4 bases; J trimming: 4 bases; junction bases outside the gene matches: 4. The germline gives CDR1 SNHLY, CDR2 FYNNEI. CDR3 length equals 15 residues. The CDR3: CASSAGTGVNQPQHF. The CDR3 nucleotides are TGTGCCAGCAGTGCTGGGACAGGGGTTAATCAGCCCCAGCATTTT.

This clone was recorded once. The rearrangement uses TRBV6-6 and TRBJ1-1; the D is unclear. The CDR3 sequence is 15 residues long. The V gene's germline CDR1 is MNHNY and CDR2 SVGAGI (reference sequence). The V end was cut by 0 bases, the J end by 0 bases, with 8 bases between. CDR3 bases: TGTGCCAGCAGTTACTCGTCCGGGCTGAACACTGAAGCTTTCTTT. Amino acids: CASSYSSGLNTEAFF.